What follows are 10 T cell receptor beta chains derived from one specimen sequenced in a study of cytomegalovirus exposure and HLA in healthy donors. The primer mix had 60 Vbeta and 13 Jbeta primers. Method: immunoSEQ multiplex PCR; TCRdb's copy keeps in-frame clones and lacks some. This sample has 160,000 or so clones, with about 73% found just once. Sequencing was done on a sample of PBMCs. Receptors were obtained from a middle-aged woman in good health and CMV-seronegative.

The DNA of the CDR3 is TGCGCCAGCAGCGGAACTAGCGTTAGGGATGAGCAGTTCTTC. This gives the protein CASSGTSVRDEQFF. V and J are TRBV5-1 and TRBJ2-1; 7 nucleotides match TRBD2. The V segment lost 4 bases and the J segment 8 bases; nucleotides outside the gene matches: 9. The CDR3 covers 14 residues. Germline CDR1 reads SGHRS; CDR2 reads YFSETQ.

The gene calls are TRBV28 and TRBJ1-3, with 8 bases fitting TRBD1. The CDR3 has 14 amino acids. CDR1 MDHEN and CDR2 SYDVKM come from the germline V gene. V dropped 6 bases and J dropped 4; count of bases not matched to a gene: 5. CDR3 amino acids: CASSPPGGGNTIYF. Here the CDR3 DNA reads TGTGCCAGCAGCCCCCCAGGGGGCGGAAACACCATATATTTT.

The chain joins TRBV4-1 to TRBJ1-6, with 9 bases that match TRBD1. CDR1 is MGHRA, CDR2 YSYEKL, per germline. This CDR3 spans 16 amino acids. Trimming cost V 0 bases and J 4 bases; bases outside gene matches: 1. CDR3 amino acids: CASSQEGQGYNSPLHF. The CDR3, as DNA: TGCGCCAGCAGCCAAGAGGGACAGGGTTATAATTCACCCCTCCACTTT.

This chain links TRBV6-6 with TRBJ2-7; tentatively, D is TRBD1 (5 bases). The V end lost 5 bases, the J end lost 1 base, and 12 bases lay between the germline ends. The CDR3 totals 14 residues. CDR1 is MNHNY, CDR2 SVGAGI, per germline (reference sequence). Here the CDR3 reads CASSSDSKSYEQYF. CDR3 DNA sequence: TGTGCCAGCAGTAGCGACAGTAAATCCTACGAGCAGTACTTC.

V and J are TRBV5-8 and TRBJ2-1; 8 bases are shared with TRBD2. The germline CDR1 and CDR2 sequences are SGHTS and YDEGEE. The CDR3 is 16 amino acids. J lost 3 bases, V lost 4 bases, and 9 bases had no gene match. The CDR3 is CASSVQRTSRYNEQFF. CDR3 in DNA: TGTGCCAGCAGCGTGCAGCGGACTAGCCGCTACAATGAGCAGTTCTTC.

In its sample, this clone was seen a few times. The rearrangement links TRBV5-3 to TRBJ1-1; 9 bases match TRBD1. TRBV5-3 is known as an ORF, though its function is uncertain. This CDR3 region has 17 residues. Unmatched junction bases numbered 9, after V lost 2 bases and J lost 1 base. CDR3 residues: CARSFKGDRGENTEAFF. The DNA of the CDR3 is TGTGCCAGAAGCTTTAAGGGTGACAGGGGGGAGAACACTGAAGCTTTCTTT.

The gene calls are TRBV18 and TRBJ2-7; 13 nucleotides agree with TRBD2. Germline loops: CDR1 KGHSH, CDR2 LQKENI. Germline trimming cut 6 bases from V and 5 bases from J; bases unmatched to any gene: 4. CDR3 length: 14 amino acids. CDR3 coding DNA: TGTGCCAGCTCGTCGGGACTAGCGGGGAACGAGCAGTACTTC. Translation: CASSSGLAGNEQYF.

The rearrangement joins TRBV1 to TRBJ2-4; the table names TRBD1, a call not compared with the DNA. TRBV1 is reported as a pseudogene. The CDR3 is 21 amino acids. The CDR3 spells CTSSPKVPGNREIVAKNIQYF. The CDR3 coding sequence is TGCACCAGCAGCCCGAAGGTGCCAGGGAACCGAGAAATTGTAGCCAAAAACATTCAGTACTTC.

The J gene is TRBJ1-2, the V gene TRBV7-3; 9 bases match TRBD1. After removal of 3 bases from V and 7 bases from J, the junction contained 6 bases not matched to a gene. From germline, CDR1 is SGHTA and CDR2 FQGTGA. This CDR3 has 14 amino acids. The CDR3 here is CASSLGGQGSGYTF. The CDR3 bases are TGTGCCAGCAGCTTGGGGGGACAGGGCTCTGGCTACACCTTC.

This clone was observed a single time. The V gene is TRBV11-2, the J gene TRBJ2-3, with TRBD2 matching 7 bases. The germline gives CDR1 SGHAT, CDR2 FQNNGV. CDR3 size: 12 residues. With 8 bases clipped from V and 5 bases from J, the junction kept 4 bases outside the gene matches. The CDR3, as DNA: TGTGCCAGCGGGGGGGTTGGAGATACGCAGTATTTT. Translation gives CASGGVGDTQYF.